This TCR beta chain emerged from a study of identifying expanded T cells in peripheral blood. Study findings and constraints: Technical replicates showed roughly 1.2 changed clones; around 2 weeks roughly 16; four weeks 19. Variance in clone template counts between approximately 2-week samples significantly increased with total template count across all healthy donors.

The method was immunoSEQ multiplex PCR; TCRdb's version includes in-frame clones alone and lacks a portion of them. This sample has tens of thousands of clones, with around 83% found just once. No infections or other immune events were documented during collection. Note on this clone: Antigen unknown.

The source is a person aged 18 to 70 in good health. Sequencing was carried out using blood.

CDR3 amino acids: CASSPLPNEQFF. CDR3 sequence (DNA): TGTGCCAGCTCACCACTGCCCAATGAGCAGTTCTTC. The rearrangement uses TRBV18 and TRBJ2-1; D gene uncertain. The V and J ends lost 1 base and 6 bases respectively, with 4 bases between them. Germline loops: CDR1 KGHSH, CDR2 LQKENI. The CDR3 runs 12 residues.